This TCR beta chain was sequenced during a study of T cells in Graves' hyperthyroidism and ophthalmopathy. At the level of the study: The blood sample was taken at first diagnosis, before treatment began.

This clonotype is a singleton in its sample. Its antigen is not identified. Trimming at V came to 2 bases and at J to 10 bases, leaving 15 bases not matched to a gene. This CDR3 has 17 amino acids. The germline gives CDR1 WSHSY, CDR2 SAAADI. The source material, RNA transcripts, was used to amplify TCR beta CDR3 regions. Initially, a first-round RT-PCR of the TCR CDR3 employed the HTBI primer set. TCRdb called the multiplex PCR reads again in MiXCR, with one record for every CDR3 protein. The table includes fewer than 250,000 distinct CDR3 sequences, around 17% detected once. The study's findings and limits: A 13 V-J model separated ophthalmopathy from stable hyperthyroidism.

The chain combines TRBV10-2 with TRBJ1-4; 8 nucleotides agree with TRBD1. Sequencing was carried out using blood. The clonotype comes from a woman aged 18-30 years with Graves' ophthalmopathy. In DNA, the CDR3 is TGCGCCAGCAGTGAGGGGGGCCCCGGACAGGGCTTGGGAAAACTGTTTTTT. Its protein is CASSEGGPGQGLGKLFF.